This note documents a single TCR beta chain sequence. Libraries were prepared by immunoSEQ multiplex PCR; TCRdb keeps only in-frame clonotypes and omits some of them. Among over a million clones listed, around three quarters were seen once. This record belongs to a study of shared clonotypes between healthy human individuals. Germline-derived CDR1 and CDR2 are SGHTA and FQGNSA. This CDR3 has 14 residues. The V end lost 2 bases, the J end lost 0 bases, and 7 bases lay between the germline ends. The sequenced material came from memory CD4+ T cells from PBMCs. Sample subset: CD45RA-negative fraction. The chain carries TRBV7-2 and TRBJ1-1; D unclear. The receptor was derived from a young man in good health. Some clones in this sample may be carry-over from other donors' samples. CDR3 coding DNA: TGTGCCAGCAGCTTATATAGGGTGAACACTGAAGCTTTCTTT. It yields the protein CASSLYRVNTEAFF.